This T cell receptor (beta chain) was recorded in a study of blood T cell repertoires in COVID-19. Those enrolled, adults aged 18 to 89 years, came from about 24 US areas. This CDR3 is built from 13 residues. V was shortened by 2 bases and J by 3 bases, with 7 bases between the two germline ends. From germline, CDR1 is SEHNR and CDR2 FQNEAQ (reference sequence). Generated by immunoSEQ multiplex PCR, the TCRdb table keeps only in-frame clones and is missing some. The sample has about 130,000 clones; around 88% are singletons. This sequence was found in a woman in her forties or fifties who had recovered from COVID-19. Sequencing was done on a sample of PBMCs or T cells enriched from blood (not recorded which). This chain links TRBV7-9 with TRBJ1-1; D is ambiguous. CDR3 coding DNA: TGTGCCAGCAGCTTACGCGGAGACACTGAAGCTTTCTTT. Protein sequence: CASSLRGDTEAFF.